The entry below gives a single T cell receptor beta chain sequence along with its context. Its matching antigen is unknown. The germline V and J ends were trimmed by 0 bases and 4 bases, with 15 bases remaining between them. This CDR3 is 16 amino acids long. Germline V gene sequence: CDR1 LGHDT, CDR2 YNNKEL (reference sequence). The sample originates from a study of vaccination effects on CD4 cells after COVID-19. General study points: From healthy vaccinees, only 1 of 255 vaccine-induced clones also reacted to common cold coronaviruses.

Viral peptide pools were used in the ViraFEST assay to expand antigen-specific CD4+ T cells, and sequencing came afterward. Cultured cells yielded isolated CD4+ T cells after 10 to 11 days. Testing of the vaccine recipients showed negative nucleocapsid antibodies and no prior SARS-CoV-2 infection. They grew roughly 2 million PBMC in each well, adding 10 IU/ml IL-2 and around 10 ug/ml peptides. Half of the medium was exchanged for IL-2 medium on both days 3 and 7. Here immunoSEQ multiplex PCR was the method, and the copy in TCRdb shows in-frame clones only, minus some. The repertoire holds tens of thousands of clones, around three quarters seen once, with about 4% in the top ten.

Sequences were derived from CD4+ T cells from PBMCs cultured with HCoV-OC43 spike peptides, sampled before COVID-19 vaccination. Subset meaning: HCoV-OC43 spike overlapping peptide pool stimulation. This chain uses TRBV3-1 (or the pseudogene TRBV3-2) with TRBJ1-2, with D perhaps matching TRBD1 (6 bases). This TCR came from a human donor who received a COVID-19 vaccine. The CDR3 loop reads CASSQDWGALRYGYTF. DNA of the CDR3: TGTGCCAGCAGCCAAGATTGGGGGGCTCTTCGCTATGGCTACACCTTC.